This T cell receptor (beta chain) was identified in a study of monozygotic twins with cystic fibrosis. General study results and limits: In 13 of 16 pairs, V gene usage was closest to the co-twin's.

This clone was detected only once. The antigen remains unidentified. Only in-frame clones appear in the TCRdb table, and some are missing; sequencing was by immunoSEQ multiplex PCR. This table has tens of thousands of clones, 90% to 98% appearing once. Germline CDR1 LNHDA, CDR2 SQIVND (reference sequence). V lost 6 bases, J lost 5 bases, and 19 bases lay in between. The CDR3 sequence is 15 residues long. Sequencing was performed on blood. The clonotype comes from a girl aged 2-15 years with cystic fibrosis. V usage is TRBV19 and J usage is TRBJ2-5; D might be TRBD2 (6 bases). The CDR3 spells CASSPTSGLGETQYF. As DNA, the CDR3 is TGTGCCAGTAGCCCGACTAGTGGTTTAGGGGAGACCCAGTACTTC.